This TCR beta chain was sequenced for a study of shared clonotypes between healthy human individuals. This CDR3 is 12 amino acids long. Trimming cost V 7 bases and J 14 bases, with 15 bases left between them. Germline CDR1 is MDHEN and CDR2 is SYDVKM. Both subsets, CD45RA+ naive and CD45RA-negative memory, were split from the CD4+ cells. The run depth of the assay was deep. The genomic DNA of each subset was split evenly across several immunoSEQ plates. Per the original data handling: Filtering differed since immunoSEQ provided only junctions, with no quality scores. Data came from immunoSEQ multiplex PCR; TCRdb stores just in-frame clones and leaves some out. That table is the source of V, J and clone size, and D and trimming were worked out from the DNA. The profile shows about 2 million clones, roughly 95% of them singletons.

The source is a man between 18 and 29 years old in good health. The chain couples TRBV28 to TRBJ1-6, with D unclear. Sample: naive CD4+ T cells sorted from blood. The sample's subset: CD45RA+ positively selected. The CDR3 is CASISVGSSLHF. The CDR3 DNA follows: TGTGCCAGCATCTCCGTGGGATCCTCCCTCCACTTT. Full variable domain (missing parts from reference TRBV28 and TRBJ1-6): DVKVTQSSRYLVKRTGEKVFLECVQDMDHENMFWYRQDPGLGLRLIYFSYDVKMKEKGDIPEGYSVSREKKERFSLILESASTNQTSMYLCASISVGSSLHFGNGTRLTVT.